The 29 T cell receptor beta chains given below trace back to one sample, sequenced in a study of blood T cell repertoires in COVID-19. Libraries were prepared by immunoSEQ multiplex PCR; TCRdb keeps only in-frame clonotypes and omits some of them. The table records some 150,000 clones, approximately 80% of them present only once. Sequenced input: PBMCs or T cells enriched from blood (not recorded which). These receptors were obtained from a man aged 50-60 years who had recovered from COVID-19.

The chain combines TRBV27 with TRBJ2-3; 9 bases agree with TRBD2. Unmatched junction bases numbered 12, after V lost 6 bases and J lost 5 bases. Per the germline V gene, CDR1 is MNHEY and CDR2 is SMNVEV (reference sequence). This CDR3 contains 16 residues. CDR3 in amino acids: CASSLGRRGGLDTQYF. The CDR3 nucleotides are TGTGCCAGCAGCTTAGGTAGGCGGGGGGGCCTAGATACGCAGTATTTT.

This chain connects TRBV18 to TRBJ2-3; D is possibly TRBD2 (5 bases). The CDR3 contains 16 residues. Germline V gene sequence: CDR1 KGHSH, CDR2 LQKENI. Trimming shortened V by 1 base and J by 1 base, and 12 bases separated the two germline ends. The CDR3 nucleotides are TGTGCCAGCTCACCACTCTCCCCCGGGGGCACAGATACGCAGTATTTT. Translating gives CASSPLSPGGTDTQYF. The full variable domain, with the rest looked up from reference TRBV18 and TRBJ2-3, is NAGVMQNPRHLVRRRGQEARLRCSPMKGHSHVYWYRQLPEEGLKFMVYLQKENIIDESGMPKERFSAEFPKEGPSILRIQQVVRGDSAAYFCASSPLSPGGTDTQYFGPGTRLTVL.

The V call is TRBV5-1, the J call TRBJ2-3; 8 bases are shared with TRBD2. Unmatched junction bases numbered 9, after V lost 0 bases and J lost 15 bases. The CDR3 consists of 13 residues. Germline lookup yields CDR1 SGHRS and CDR2 YFSETQ. As DNA, the CDR3 is TGCGCCAGCAGCTTGGACACTCGGGGGGGCGTCTATTTT. Encoded protein: CASSLDTRGGVYF.

CDR3 sequence (DNA): TGTGCCAGCAGTTCCTCGGACACTTCGAACACCGGGGAGCTGTTTTTT. Encoded protein: CASSSSDTSNTGELFF. The chain uses TRBV6-6 and TRBJ2-2, with D possibly TRBD1 on 5 matching bases. Germline-derived CDR1 and CDR2 are MNHNY and SVGAGI (reference sequence). With 4 bases removed from V and 0 bases from J, the gap between germline ends came to 12 bases. This CDR3 is built from 16 residues.

The chain combines TRBV19 with TRBJ2-5, with a weak D call TRBD2 (5 bases). Trimming took 6 bases from V and 7 from J, leaving 12 bases between them. The CDR3 runs to 12 residues. Germline V CDR1 and CDR2: LNHDA, SQIVND (reference sequence). CDR3: CASRADAGTQYF. The CDR3 nucleotides read TGTGCCAGTAGAGCGGATGCTGGGACCCAGTACTTC.

This chain uses TRBV6-5 with TRBJ1-2; TRBD1 aligns across 8 bases. CDR3 length: 13 amino acids. The V gene end was trimmed by 5 bases and the J gene end by 4 bases; junction bases not matched to a gene: 3. Per the germline V gene, CDR1 is MNHEY and CDR2 is SVGAGI. The CDR3 DNA follows: TGTGCCAGCAGTCTCGACAGGGGCTATGGCTACACCTTC. Translated, it gives CASSLDRGYGYTF.

This clone showed up just a few times. This chain uses TRBV1 with TRBJ1-1. TRBV1 is noted as a pseudogene. This CDR3 region has 17 residues. The CDR3 here is CTSSQDLCHGENTEAFF. The CDR3 bases are TGCACCAGCAGCCAAGATTTATGCCATGGAGAGAACACTGAAGCTTTCTTT.

This clone was detected once. V is TRBV25-1 and J is TRBJ2-2; 8 bases are a match to TRBD2. Germline V gives CDR1 MGHDK, CDR2 SYGVNS. The CDR3 totals 15 residues. The trim removed 4 bases at V and 3 bases at J, leaving 4 bases unmatched. The CDR3 DNA follows: TGTGCCAGCAGTGGTCTCGGGAGGGACACCGGGGAGCTGTTTTTT. It encodes CASSGLGRDTGELFF.

This clone was recorded only once. The chain carries TRBV3-1 (or the pseudogene TRBV3-2) and TRBJ2-5; D is possibly TRBD1 (5 bases). Germline values: CDR1 LGHDT, CDR2 YNNKEL (reference sequence). This CDR3 contains 15 residues. The V end was cut by 5 bases, the J end by 5 bases, with 18 bases between. CDR3 coding DNA: TGTGCCAGCAGCAGCGACAGCCCTGATTGGGAGACCCAGTACTTC. As protein: CASSSDSPDWETQYF.

The chain recombines TRBV12-3 or TRBV12-4 with TRBJ1-2; D is undetermined. V was pared by 3 bases and J by 8 bases, with 10 bases between. This CDR3 region has 12 residues. The CDR3 DNA reads TGTGCCAGCAGTTTTGCGGGCGGAGGCTACACCTTC. It is translated as CASSFAGGGYTF.

The chain joins TRBV11-2 to TRBJ2-2; 12 bases fit TRBD2. The J segment lost 1 base and the V segment lost 3 bases, leaving 6 bases of the junction unmatched. This CDR3 has 18 residues. Germline assignment: CDR1 SGHAT and CDR2 FQNNGV. In DNA, the CDR3 is TGTGCCAGCAGCTTCCCGGGACTAGCGGGCCTGAACACCGGGGAGCTGTTTTTT. Translation: CASSFPGLAGLNTGELFF.

The rearrangement joins TRBV12-3 or TRBV12-4 to TRBJ2-7, with D possibly being TRBD2 (6 bases). The CDR3 totals 13 residues. Trimming stripped 3 bases from V and 3 bases from J, with 9 bases between. CDR3 in DNA: TGTGCCAGCAGTTTGGCGGGGATCTACGAGCAGTACTTC. It encodes CASSLAGIYEQYF.

The chain couples TRBV30 to TRBJ1-3; TRBD1 agrees at 7 bases. V shed 1 base, J shed 1 base, and the junction held 7 bases outside the gene matches. The CDR3 is made up of 16 amino acids. From germline, CDR1 is GTSNPN and CDR2 SVGIG (reference sequence). CDR3 sequence: CAWSATGFSSGNTIYF. The DNA of the CDR3 is TGTGCCTGGAGTGCGACAGGGTTTTCTTCTGGAAACACCATATATTTT.

The chain links TRBV20-1 to TRBJ2-7; 9 nucleotides match TRBD1. The CDR3 covers 17 residues. Germline V gene lookup returns CDR1 DFQATT and CDR2 SNEGSKA (reference sequence). Trimming took 3 bases from V and 4 from J; bases not matched to a gene: 16. The CDR3, as DNA: TGCAGTGCTAGTCCCCGTGACCGGGACAGGGAATTTTACGAGCAGTACTTC. Translated: CSASPRDRDREFYEQYF.

V gene TRBV3-1 (or the pseudogene TRBV3-2) combines with J gene TRBJ2-7, with 8 bases identical to TRBD1. Trimming cost V 4 bases and J 3 bases; bases outside gene matches: 8. There are 15 residues in the CDR3. Germline CDR1 is LGHDT and CDR2 is YNNKEL (reference sequence). The CDR3, as DNA: TGTGCCAGCAGCCCGTGGGGAGACAGGGGCTACGAGCAGTACTTC. Its translation: CASSPWGDRGYEQYF.

The gene calls are TRBV10-3 and TRBJ1-1; 10 bases map to TRBD1. The V gene's germline CDR1 is ENHRY and CDR2 SYGVKD. The V segment lost 6 bases and the J segment 0 bases; nucleotides outside the gene matches: 10. This CDR3 has 17 amino acids. This CDR3 is CAISQLSGTGVNTEAFF. CDR3 sequence (DNA): TGTGCCATCAGCCAACTCTCCGGGACAGGGGTGAACACTGAAGCTTTCTTT.

The chain recombines TRBV2 with TRBJ1-2; maybe TRBD1 (5 bases). The length of the CDR3 is 15 residues. Per germline, CDR1 SNHLY and CDR2 FYNNEI. V was pared by 2 bases and J by 5 bases, with 15 bases between. CDR3 DNA sequence: TGTGCCAGCAGTGAACCCGCCGGGACTTGGTATGGCTACACCTTC. This encodes CASSEPAGTWYGYTF. Drawing the rest from reference TRBV2 and TRBJ1-2, the complete variable domain is EPEVTQTPSHQVTQMGQEVILRCVPISNHLYFYWYRQILGQKVEFLVSFYNNEISEKSEIFDDQFSVERPDGSNFTLKIRSTKLEDSAMYFCASSEPAGTWYGYTFGSGTRLTVV.

This rearrangement joins TRBV11-1 to TRBJ2-5, with D possibly matching TRBD1 (6 bases). The CDR3 sequence is 13 residues long. Trimming stripped 4 bases from V and 3 bases from J, with 9 bases between. In germline, CDR1 is SGHAT, CDR2 FQDESV (reference sequence). CDR3 DNA: TGTGCCAGCAGCTCACAGGGAGAAGAGACCCAGTACTTC. Its translation is CASSSQGEETQYF.

The rearrangement uses TRBV5-1 and TRBJ2-3; possibly TRBD2 for D (7 bases). CDR1 is SGHRS and CDR2 is YFSETQ in the germline V gene. There are 15 residues in the CDR3. Trimming removed 3 bases at V and 0 bases at J, with 11 bases between. This CDR3 reads CASSWGGASTDTQYF. The CDR3 DNA reads TGCGCCAGCAGCTGGGGGGGGGCGAGCACAGATACGCAGTATTTT.

The genes are TRBV6-5 and TRBJ2-1; TRBD1 matches 9 bases. After removal of 6 bases from V and 5 bases from J, the junction contained 2 bases not matched to a gene. In germline, CDR1 is MNHEY, CDR2 SVGAGI. This CDR3 is built from 13 residues. Here the CDR3 reads CASRGQGNNEQFF. CDR3 DNA sequence: TGTGCCAGCAGGGGACAGGGCAACAATGAGCAGTTCTTC.

The chain carries TRBV10-3 and TRBJ1-5; a weak D match, TRBD1 (5 bases). CDR3 size: 13 residues. Trimming took 4 bases from V and 7 from J, leaving 11 bases between them. Germline V gives CDR1 ENHRY, CDR2 SYGVKD. This chain's CDR3 is CAISGGEGQPQHF. Written as DNA, the CDR3 is TGTGCCATCAGTGGAGGGGAGGGACAGCCCCAGCATTTT.

There are a few counts of this clone. This chain uses TRBV5-4 with TRBJ2-3, with 10 bases that match TRBD2. Trimming took 3 bases from V and 0 from J; bases not matched to a gene: 16. The CDR3 totals 20 residues. Germline V gene sequence: CDR1 SGHNT, CDR2 YYREEE (reference sequence). CDR3 nucleotides: TGTGCCAGCAGCTCTAAAATGGCGTCTAGCGGGGGCCTTAGCACAGATACGCAGTATTTT. Translated: CASSSKMASSGGLSTDTQYF.

J is TRBJ2-2 and V is TRBV7-2, with D possibly TRBD2 on 6 matching bases. The V gene's germline CDR1 is SGHTA and CDR2 FQGNSA. This CDR3 region has 16 residues. V lost 2 bases and J lost 0, with 10 bases in between. The CDR3 DNA reads as TGTGCCAGCAGCTTATTCCCGGGGGCGAACACCGGGGAGCTGTTTTTT. This translates into CASSLFPGANTGELFF. The whole variable domain, remainder taken from reference TRBV7-2 and TRBJ2-2, is GAGVSQSPSNKVTEKGKDVELRCDPISGHTALYWYRQSLGQGLEFLIYFQGNSAPDKSGLPSDRFSAERTGGSVSTLTIQRTQQEDSAVYLCASSLFPGANTGELFFGEGSRLTVL.

The chain couples TRBV6-1 to TRBJ2-2; 9 bases are a match to TRBD2. This CDR3 has 19 amino acids. Trimming took 0 bases from V and 4 from J; bases not matched to a gene: 12. Germline-derived CDR1 and CDR2 are MNHNS and SASEGT. CDR3 coding DNA: TGTGCCAGCAGTGAAGCGCTTAGGGGGCTAGCGGGGACCACCGGGGAGCTGTTTTTT. This translates into CASSEALRGLAGTTGELFF.

The chain joins TRBV6-4 to TRBJ2-1; 9 bases agree with TRBD2. The germline gives CDR1 MRHNA, CDR2 SNTAGT. Germline trimming cut 3 bases from V and 6 bases from J; bases unmatched to any gene: 6. The CDR3 runs 15 residues. The CDR3 here is CASSEAGGRSNEQFF. CDR3 DNA sequence: TGTGCCAGCAGTGAGGCGGGGGGGCGTTCCAATGAGCAGTTCTTC.

The gene calls are TRBV7-2 and TRBJ1-1, with D maybe TRBD1 (6 bases). Deletions cut 5 bases from V and 4 bases from J, with 11 bases between. Germline loops: CDR1 SGHTA, CDR2 FQGNSA. The CDR3 totals 13 residues. The DNA of the CDR3 is TGTGCCAGCAGCCGAGGGGGTTTCACTGAAGCTTTCTTT. Translated, it gives CASSRGGFTEAFF.

V and J are TRBV19 and TRBJ1-2; D uncertain. Trimming cost V 4 bases and J 5 bases, with 14 bases left between them. The CDR3 is 14 residues long. Germline V gene sequence: CDR1 LNHDA, CDR2 SQIVND (reference sequence). The CDR3 DNA is TGTGCCAGTAGTAAGTATGCGGCCCTATATGGCTACACCTTC. The encoded protein is CASSKYAALYGYTF.

V gene TRBV19 combines with J gene TRBJ1-2, with D maybe TRBD1 (5 bases). V was trimmed by 1 base and J by 2 bases, leaving 5 bases between them. In germline, CDR1 is LNHDA, CDR2 SQIVND (reference sequence). The CDR3 loop spans 13 amino acids. This CDR3 reads CASSIAGNYGYTF. CDR3 coding DNA: TGTGCCAGTAGTATAGCAGGGAACTATGGCTACACCTTC.

The V gene is TRBV19, the J gene TRBJ2-1, with 10 bases matching TRBD1. This CDR3 spans 19 amino acids. With 1 base clipped from V and 7 bases from J, the junction kept 16 bases outside the gene matches. CDR1 and CDR2 (germline): LNHDA, SQIVND (reference sequence). In DNA, the CDR3 is TGTGCCAGTAGTATAGCGGGACAGGGGATATTCTCAGATCTAAATGAGCAGTTCTTC. Encoded protein: CASSIAGQGIFSDLNEQFF.